The sequence of this T cell receptor beta chain was determined in a study of T cell responses to AZD1222 COVID-19 vaccine. Broader study findings: Repertoire sampling was restricted to post-peak T cell response timepoints. Unmutated regions of variants are reportedly targeted by nearly half of spike-specific TCRs.

The table came from immunoSEQ multiplex PCR; TCRdb's copy has only in-frame clones and leaves some out. The sample shows approximately 80,000 clones, 85% to 90% of them seen only once. A note on this clone: The target antigen is unknown.

V lost 5 bases and J 5 bases, leaving 15 bases between the germline ends. The CDR3 consists of 14 residues. CDR1 and CDR2 (germline): SEHNR, FQNEAQ (reference sequence). The sample here was peripheral blood, taken on day 0 of AZD1222 vaccination. The source is an adult in good health. The chain is built from TRBV7-9 and TRBJ1-1; D might be TRBD1 (6 bases). The CDR3 reads CASSASQGYTEAFF. The CDR3 DNA sequence: TGTGCCAGCAGCGCCTCACAGGGTTATACTGAAGCTTTCTTT. Full variable domain (rest looked up from reference TRBV7-9 and TRBJ1-1): DTGVSQNPRHKITKRGQNVTFRCDPISEHNRLYWYRQTLGQGPEFLTYFQNEAQLEKSRLLSDRFSAERPKGSFSTLEIQRTEQGDSAMYLCASSASQGYTEAFFGQGTRLTVV.